Below, 3 T cell receptor beta chains from the same sample are listed, as sequenced in a study of tumor T cells in aggressive B-cell lymphoma. TCRdb's table, derived via immunoSEQ multiplex PCR, lists solely in-frame clones and lacks some. The sample yields more than 900 clones, around 97% seen once. Sequencing used tumor tissue. Source of these receptors: an adult with diffuse large B cell lymphoma.

The chain uses TRBV5-6 and TRBJ1-2; D remains ambiguous. CDR1 is SGHDT, CDR2 YYEEEE, per germline. The germline V and J ends were trimmed by 3 bases and 8 bases, with 14 bases remaining between them. There are 13 residues in the CDR3. The CDR3 DNA reads TGTGCCAGCAGCTCTACTGCCGTGTTGGGCTACACCTTC. This codes for CASSSTAVLGYTF.

This chain uses TRBV5-1 with TRBJ1-1; D unresolved. This CDR3 is 14 amino acids long. Per germline, CDR1 SGHRS and CDR2 YFSETQ. The V and J ends lost 1 base and 7 bases respectively, with 14 bases between them. The CDR3 loop reads CASSLRQDWGEAFF. The CDR3 DNA reads as TGCGCCAGCAGCTTGAGGCAGGACTGGGGTGAAGCTTTCTTT.

This chain uses TRBV10-3 with TRBJ1-5, with TRBD1 matching 7 bases. CDR3 length: 15 residues. J gave up 3 bases and V 2 bases, and 4 bases lay outside the gene matches. The germline gives CDR1 ENHRY, CDR2 SYGVKD. This CDR3 reads CAISETGAINQPQHF. CDR3 bases: TGTGCCATCAGTGAGACAGGGGCGATCAATCAGCCCCAGCATTTT.